These 8 T cell receptor beta chains came from one sample sequenced in a study of T cells after yellow fever vaccination. MiXCR was run by TCRdb on the 5' RACE reads, yielding one entry per CDR3 protein. The table lists fewer than 90,000 distinct CDR3 sequences, approximately 6.5% of them singletons, with about 32% in the top ten. The specimen was CD8+ T cells sorted from PBMCs, collected about 5 days after the first yellow fever vaccination. The receptors stem from a man aged 18 to 30 who received the YFV17D yellow fever vaccine.

This clonotype has ten or more counts. The chain employs TRBV6-5 and TRBJ2-1; D gene unclear. Per the germline V gene, CDR1 is MNHEY and CDR2 is SVGAGI. The CDR3 has 14 residues. V lost 8 bases, J lost 4 bases, and 15 bases lay in between. CDR3 in amino acids: CASVRPANYNEQFF. CDR3 DNA: TGTGCCAGCGTTAGACCAGCGAATTACAATGAGCAGTTCTTC.

The chain is built from TRBV7-9 and TRBJ1-1; possible D gene TRBD1, 5 bases. Germline V CDR1 and CDR2: SEHNR, FQNEAQ (reference sequence). This CDR3 is 15 amino acids long. V shed 2 bases and J shed 4 bases, with 14 bases lying between them. This chain's CDR3 is CASSLRRPGFTEAFF. The CDR3 DNA follows: TGTGCCAGCAGCTTACGACGTCCAGGGTTCACTGAAGCTTTCTTT.

The chain is built from TRBV12-3 or TRBV12-4 and TRBJ1-5; 7 nucleotides match TRBD1. CDR3 size: 13 residues. The ends lost 4 bases at V and 8 bases at J; junction bases unmatched: 5. DNA of the CDR3: TGTGCCAGCAGTTCCGAGGGGGCTAAGCCCCAGCATTTT. As protein: CASSSEGAKPQHF.

DNA of the CDR3: TGTGCCACCCAAACAGGGGGCAGCACAGATACGCAGTATTTT. This codes for CATQTGGSTDTQYF. The J gene is TRBJ2-3, the V gene TRBV6-2 or TRBV6-3; TRBD1 agrees at 9 bases. The V segment lost 10 bases and the J segment 0 bases; nucleotides outside the gene matches: 5. Per the germline V gene, CDR1 is MNHEY and CDR2 is SVGEGT. The CDR3 covers 14 residues.

This clonotype was found a few times. This chain uses TRBV12-3 or TRBV12-4 with TRBJ2-7; D not resolved. Trimming took off 8 bases at V and 0 bases at J, with 8 bases between the two ends. The CDR3 has 12 residues. The CDR3 DNA reads TGTGCCAGCGCGGTAGTCTCCTACGAGCAGTACTTC. Its protein product is CASAVVSYEQYF.

This clonotype was detected only a few times. This chain uses TRBV5-4 with TRBJ2-7; D possibly corresponds to TRBD2 (5 bases). V dropped 2 bases and J dropped 1 base, with 7 bases sitting between them. The CDR3 is made up of 13 amino acids. The germline CDR1 and CDR2 sequences are SGHNT and YYREEE (reference sequence). The CDR3 spells CASSFTSSYEQYF. DNA of the CDR3: TGTGCCAGCAGCTTTACTAGTTCCTACGAGCAGTACTTC.

The chain recombines TRBV12-2 with TRBJ2-5; the table's D call, TRBD1, was not checked against the DNA. TRBV12-2 is listed as a pseudogene. The CDR3 runs to 18 residues. The CDR3 protein is CASRSHLGAGTAQETQYF. In nucleotides, the CDR3 is TGTGCAAGTCGCTCCCACCTGGGAGCCGGGACAGCCCAAGAGACCCAGTACTTC.

The rearrangement joins TRBV13 to TRBJ1-1; D unresolved. Germline V gene lookup returns CDR1 PRHDT and CDR2 FYEKMQ (reference sequence). Trimming removed 9 bases from V and 1 base from J, with 6 bases in between. The CDR3 has 11 amino acids. The CDR3 DNA is TGTGCCAGTAGGCAGAACACTGAAGCTTTCTTT. Its translation: CASRQNTEAFF.